These 29 T cell receptor beta chains came from one sample sequenced in a study of identical twins. Each CDR3 protein gets one entry after TCRdb re-called the 5' RACE reads with MiXCR. This sample has roughly 690,000 distinct CDR3 sequences; over 5% occur once, and the top ten carry about 1.8%. Input material: naive T cells sorted from blood. The receptors derive from a man aged 18-30 years in good health.

This clonotype came up many times. J is TRBJ2-1 and V is TRBV12-3 or TRBV12-4; D gene uncertain. Trimming stripped 8 bases from V and 0 bases from J, with 8 bases between. The CDR3 sequence is 13 residues long. The CDR3 nucleotides are TGTGCCAGCGAGATGAGCTCCTACAATGAGCAGTTCTTC. It codes for CASEMSSYNEQFF.

The CDR3 sequence is CASSPDRGQEQFF. The CDR3 coding sequence is TGTGCCAGCAGCCCCGACAGGGGACAGGAGCAGTTCTTC. J is TRBJ2-1 and V is TRBV11-2, with 8 bases aligning to TRBD1. Germline V gene lookup returns CDR1 SGHAT and CDR2 FQNNGV. Trimming took 5 bases from V and 10 from J; bases not matched to a gene: 7. The CDR3 contains 13 residues.

This clonotype was detected ten times or more. CDR3 protein: CSASRQNTGELFF. DNA of the CDR3: TGCAGTGCTAGCCGTCAAAACACCGGGGAGCTGTTTTTT. This rearrangement joins TRBV20-1 to TRBJ2-2; D gene uncertain. Per germline, CDR1 DFQATT and CDR2 SNEGSKA (reference sequence). CDR3 length equals 13 residues. The V and J ends lost 3 bases and 2 bases respectively, with 7 bases between them.

This clonotype was observed a few times. CDR3 sequence reads: CASSYGAGLEAFF. The CDR3, as DNA: TGTGCCAGCAGCTACGGTGCGGGGCTTGAAGCTTTCTTT. The rearrangement links TRBV7-8 to TRBJ1-1; TRBD1 is a possible D gene (5 bases). V lost 4 bases, J lost 7 bases, and 13 bases lay in between. Germline CDR1 and CDR2: SGHVS and FQNEAQ. The CDR3 length is 13 residues.

This clonotype was detected a few times. This chain links TRBV3-1 with TRBJ2-3; 10 bases match TRBD2. In germline, CDR1 is LGHDT, CDR2 YNNKEL (reference sequence). V dropped 3 bases and J dropped 4; count of bases not matched to a gene: 10. CDR3 length equals 17 residues. The CDR3 reads CASSHVELLAGADTQYF. DNA of the CDR3: TGTGCCAGCAGCCACGTTGAACTTCTAGCGGGAGCAGATACGCAGTATTTT.

Only a few counts were recorded for this clonotype. The chain links TRBV7-9 to TRBJ2-3; the match to TRBD2 covers 7 bases. After removal of 5 bases from V and 9 bases from J, the junction contained 5 bases not matched to a gene. Germline V gives CDR1 SEHNR, CDR2 FQNEAQ (reference sequence). The CDR3 length is 12 residues. Written as DNA, the CDR3 is TGTGCCAGCAGCCTCCAAGCGGGGACGCAGTATTTT. This sequence encodes CASSLQAGTQYF.

This clonotype was recorded at least ten times. The chain recombines TRBV12-3 or TRBV12-4 with TRBJ2-1, with TRBD2 as a possible D gene (5 bases). The CDR3 spans 13 residues. Trimming removed 4 bases from V and 7 bases from J, with 11 bases in between. Here the CDR3 reads CASSSMTGNEQFF. CDR3 nucleotides: TGTGCCAGCAGTTCCATGACGGGAAATGAGCAGTTCTTC.

In this sample, this clonotype turned up many times. This rearrangement joins TRBV5-1 to TRBJ2-5, with D possibly TRBD2 on 5 matching bases. Trimming pared 0 bases from V and 2 bases from J, leaving 20 bases between. CDR1 is SGHRS and CDR2 is YFSETQ in the germline V gene. The CDR3 is made up of 18 amino acids. The CDR3 protein is CASSLATWELRQQETQYF. CDR3 sequence (DNA): TGCGCCAGCAGCTTGGCCACGTGGGAGCTAAGACAACAAGAGACCCAGTACTTC.

The genes are TRBV2 and TRBJ1-5; tentative D call: TRBD1 (6 bases). This CDR3 has 15 amino acids. V was trimmed by 6 bases and J by 4 bases, leaving 16 bases between them. Germline-derived CDR1 and CDR2 are SNHLY and FYNNEI. In DNA, the CDR3 is TGTGCCAGCAGAGAGACAGGTTTCCCGAATCAGCCCCAGCATTTT. This codes for CASRETGFPNQPQHF.

This clonotype was recorded a few times. The CDR3 sequence: CASSYSKNQPQHF. The CDR3 region has the DNA TGTGCCAGCAGTTACTCCAAGAATCAGCCCCAGCATTTT. The chain recombines TRBV6-5 with TRBJ1-5; D gene uncertain. This CDR3 is 13 amino acids long. Germline V gene lookup returns CDR1 MNHEY and CDR2 SVGAGI. The V and J ends lost 0 bases and 4 bases respectively, with 4 bases between them.

This clonotype was counted only a few times. This rearrangement joins TRBV11-2 to TRBJ2-7; weak D call: TRBD1 (7 bases). The germline gives CDR1 SGHAT, CDR2 FQNNGV. The length of the CDR3 is 15 residues. V was clipped by 4 bases and J by 2 bases, with 15 bases between them. The CDR3 protein is CASSSSQGGTYEQYV. The CDR3 region has the DNA TGTGCCAGCAGCTCCTCGCAGGGGGGTACCTACGAGCAGTACGTC.

The V call is TRBV5-1, the J call TRBJ2-1; TRBD2 agrees at 9 bases. The germline V gene encodes CDR1 SGHRS and CDR2 YFSETQ. CDR3 size: 11 residues. V lost 7 bases, J lost 7 bases, and 0 bases stayed unmatched. The CDR3 nucleotides read TGCGCCAGCCTAGCGGGGAATGAGCAGTTCTTC. This codes for CASLAGNEQFF.

In its sample, this clonotype was seen many times. The rearrangement links TRBV5-1 to TRBJ2-5, with D uncertain. This CDR3 is 13 amino acids long. V lost 4 bases, J lost 2 bases, and 9 bases lay in between. Germline values: CDR1 SGHRS, CDR2 YFSETQ. CDR3 coding DNA: TGCGCCAGCAGCCTGCAGAATCAAGAGACCCAGTACTTC. It yields the protein CASSLQNQETQYF.

The table lists this clonotype with many counts. The V call is TRBV20-1, the J call TRBJ2-5, with 9 bases that match TRBD1. The V gene end was trimmed by 1 base and the J gene end by 5 bases; junction bases not matched to a gene: 8. Germline lookup yields CDR1 DFQATT and CDR2 SNEGSKA (reference sequence). CDR3 length: 15 amino acids. CDR3 residues: CSARVRTGAGETQYF. The CDR3 DNA sequence: TGCAGTGCTAGAGTACGGACAGGGGCTGGTGAGACCCAGTACTTC.

The rearrangement uses TRBV3-1 and TRBJ2-6; D is possibly TRBD2 (6 bases). V was pared by 7 bases and J by 1 base, with 8 bases between. Germline assignment: CDR1 LGHDT and CDR2 YNNKEL (reference sequence). This CDR3 region has 14 residues. CDR3 bases: TGTGCCAGCAATGGAGGGTCTGGGGCCAACGTCCTGACTTTC. It encodes CASNGGSGANVLTF.

J is TRBJ2-7 and V is TRBV3-1, with TRBD1 as a possible D gene (5 bases). The germline V gene encodes CDR1 LGHDT and CDR2 YNNKEL (reference sequence). The CDR3 extends over 12 amino acids. V lost 2 bases, J lost 6 bases, and 8 bases lay in between. The CDR3 reads CASSQRGSEQYV. The CDR3 coding sequence is TGTGCCAGCAGCCAAAGGGGAAGCGAGCAGTACGTC.

This clonotype has at least ten counts. The J gene is TRBJ2-3, the V gene TRBV27; 7 bases agree with TRBD1. This CDR3 contains 15 residues. The junction had 10 bases not matched to a gene; V was cut back by 6 bases and J by 4 bases. The V gene's germline CDR1 is MNHEY and CDR2 SMNVEV (reference sequence). The CDR3 nucleotides read TGTGCCAGCAGACCGCACAGGGGTGGGTCAGATACGCAGTATTTT. Encoded protein: CASRPHRGGSDTQYF.

This clonotype was found many times. This rearrangement joins TRBV5-1 to TRBJ2-7, with a weak D call TRBD1 (5 bases). Germline V gives CDR1 SGHRS, CDR2 YFSETQ. The V gene lost 0 bases and the J gene lost 5 bases, with 6 bases spanning the gap. This CDR3 is 12 amino acids long. The CDR3 coding sequence is TGCGCCAGCAGCTTGGTAGGGGACGAGCAGTACGTC. This translates into CASSLVGDEQYV.

This clonotype was observed at least ten times. The chain employs TRBV12-3 or TRBV12-4 and TRBJ1-3; 7 nucleotides line up with TRBD1. CDR3 length equals 15 residues. J lost 0 bases, V lost 4 bases, and 3 bases had no gene match. As DNA, the CDR3 is TGTGCCAGCAGTTCAGGGACAGTCTCTGGAAACACCATATATTTT. Encoded protein: CASSSGTVSGNTIYF.

This CDR3 is CASSLGQGLMQFF. The DNA of the CDR3 is TGTGCCAGCAGTCTTGGACAGGGGCTTATGCAGTTCTTC. The chain is built from TRBV6-1 and TRBJ2-1; 9 positions match TRBD1. CDR1 and CDR2 (germline): MNHNS, SASEGT. This CDR3 region has 13 residues. Germline trimming cut 5 bases from V and 12 bases from J; bases unmatched to any gene: 8.

This clonotype was counted many times. V usage is TRBV4-3 and J usage is TRBJ1-2, with 7 bases aligning to TRBD1. The germline gives CDR1 LGHNA, CDR2 YSLEER. CDR3 size: 14 residues. The V gene end was trimmed by 3 bases and the J gene end by 5 bases; junction bases not matched to a gene: 6. The chain's CDR3 is CASSQLRGEYGYTF. CDR3 coding DNA: TGCGCCAGCAGCCAGCTCAGGGGGGAATATGGCTACACCTTC.

This clonotype showed up just a few times. The rearrangement links TRBV11-1 to TRBJ2-5; 14 bases are a match to TRBD2. V lost 5 bases to trimming and J lost 5 bases; unmatched junction nucleotides: 13. The CDR3 contains 18 residues. Germline values: CDR1 SGHAT, CDR2 FQDESV (reference sequence). The CDR3 spells CASSPTRTSGRRGETQYF. The CDR3 DNA is TGTGCCAGCAGCCCCACACGGACTAGCGGGAGGAGAGGGGAGACCCAGTACTTC.

The CDR3 region is CASTKIQGDQPQHF. In DNA form, the CDR3 reads TGTGCCAGCACCAAGATACAGGGCGATCAGCCCCAGCATTTT. This chain connects TRBV2 to TRBJ1-5, with a tentative D call TRBD1 (6 bases). This CDR3 is built from 14 residues. V was clipped by 7 bases and J by 5 bases, with 15 bases between them. Per germline, CDR1 SNHLY and CDR2 FYNNEI. The whole variable domain, filled in from reference TRBV2 and TRBJ1-5, reads EPEVTQTPSHQVTQMGQEVILRCVPISNHLYFYWYRQILGQKVEFLVSFYNNEISEKSEIFDDQFSVERPDGSNFTLKIRSTKLEDSAMYFCASTKIQGDQPQHFGDGTRLSIL.

The chain employs TRBV20-1 and TRBJ2-7, with 9 bases lining up with TRBD2. The CDR3 runs 14 residues. Germline CDR1 is DFQATT and CDR2 is SNEGSKA (reference sequence). The junction had 8 bases not matched to a gene; V was cut back by 6 bases and J by 2 bases. The CDR3: CSAYDSGSPYEQYV. The CDR3 DNA reads TGCAGTGCCTACGATAGCGGGAGCCCCTACGAGCAGTACGTC.

This clonotype was found many times. The chain carries TRBV11-2 and TRBJ2-5; TRBD2 matches at 12 bases. Germline V CDR1 and CDR2: SGHAT, FQNNGV. The J segment lost 2 bases and the V segment lost 5 bases, leaving 6 bases of the junction unmatched. There are 16 residues in the CDR3. CDR3 DNA sequence: TGTGCCAGCAGCCCAGGGACTAGCGGGCCTCAAGAGACCCAGTACTTC. Amino acids: CASSPGTSGPQETQYF.

About this clonotype itself: At one end, the junction sequence differs from germline, possibly due to a read error. This chain links TRBV12-3 or TRBV12-4 with TRBJ1-6, with 9 nucleotides matching TRBD1. CDR3 length: 14 amino acids. The DNA of the CDR3 is TGTGCCAGCAGTACAGGGGGCTATGATTCACCCCTCCACTTT. It encodes CASSTGGYDSPLHF.

J is TRBJ2-7 and V is TRBV7-2; TRBD2 matches at 11 bases. CDR3 size: 16 residues. Germline V lookup: CDR1 SGHTA, CDR2 FQGNSA. V shed 3 bases and J 2 bases; nucleotides not matched to a gene: 6. CDR3 DNA: TGTGCCAGCAGCTTGACCGGGACTAGCGGCCCCTACGAGCAGTACTTC. Its protein is CASSLTGTSGPYEQYF.

In its sample, this clonotype was seen many times. This chain connects TRBV6-2 or TRBV6-3 to TRBJ2-1, with D possibly being TRBD1 (6 bases). Germline V gene sequence: CDR1 MNHEY, CDR2 SVGEGT. CDR3 length: 18 amino acids. Trimming removed 2 bases from V and 7 bases from J, with 24 bases in between. The DNA for the CDR3 is TGTGCCAGCAGTTACCATGACAGGCTGTCCCGGAGTGGGAATGAGCAGTTCTTC. Amino acid sequence: CASSYHDRLSRSGNEQFF.

Ten or more counts support this clonotype. The chain's CDR3 is CASSSYLGELFF. CDR3 sequence (DNA): TGTGCCAGCAGCTCTTATCTGGGGGAGCTGTTTTTT. This chain joins TRBV6-2 or TRBV6-3 and TRBJ2-2, with D hard to call. CDR1 MNHEY and CDR2 SVGEGT come from the germline V gene. CDR3 length: 12 residues. V was pared by 6 bases and J by 8 bases, with 10 bases between.